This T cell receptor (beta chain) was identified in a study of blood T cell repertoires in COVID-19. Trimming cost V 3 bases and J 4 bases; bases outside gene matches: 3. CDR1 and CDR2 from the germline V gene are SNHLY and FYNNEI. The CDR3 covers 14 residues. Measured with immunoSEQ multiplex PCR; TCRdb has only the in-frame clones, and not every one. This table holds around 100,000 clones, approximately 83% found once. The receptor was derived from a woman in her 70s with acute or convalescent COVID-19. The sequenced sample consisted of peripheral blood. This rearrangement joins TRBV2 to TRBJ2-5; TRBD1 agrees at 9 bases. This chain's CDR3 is CASSDQTGGETQYF. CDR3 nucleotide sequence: TGTGCCAGCAGTGACCAGACAGGGGGAGAGACCCAGTACTTC.